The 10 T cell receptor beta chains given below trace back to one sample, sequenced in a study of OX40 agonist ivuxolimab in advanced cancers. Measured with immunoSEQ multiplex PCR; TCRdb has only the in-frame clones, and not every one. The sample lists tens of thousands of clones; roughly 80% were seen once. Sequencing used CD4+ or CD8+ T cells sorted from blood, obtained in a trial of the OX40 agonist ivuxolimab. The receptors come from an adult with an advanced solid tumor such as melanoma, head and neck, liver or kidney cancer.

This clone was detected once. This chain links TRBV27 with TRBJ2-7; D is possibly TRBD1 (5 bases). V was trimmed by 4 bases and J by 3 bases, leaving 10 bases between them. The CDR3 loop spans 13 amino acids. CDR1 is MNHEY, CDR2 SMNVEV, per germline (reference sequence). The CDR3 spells CASSWGRNYEQYF. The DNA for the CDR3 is TGTGCCAGCAGTTGGGGCAGGAACTACGAGCAGTACTTC.

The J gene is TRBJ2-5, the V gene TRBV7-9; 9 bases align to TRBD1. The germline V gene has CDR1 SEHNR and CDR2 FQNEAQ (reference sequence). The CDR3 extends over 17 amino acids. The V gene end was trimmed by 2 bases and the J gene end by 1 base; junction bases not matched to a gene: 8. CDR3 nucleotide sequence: TGTGCCAGCAGCTTATTGGACAGGGGATTTGTCCAAGAGACCCAGTACTTC. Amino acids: CASSLLDRGFVQETQYF.

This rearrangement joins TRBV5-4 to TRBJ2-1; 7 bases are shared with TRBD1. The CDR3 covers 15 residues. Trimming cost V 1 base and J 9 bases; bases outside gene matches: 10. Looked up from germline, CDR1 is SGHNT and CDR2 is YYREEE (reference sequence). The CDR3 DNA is TGTGCCAGCAGCTTGAGGACAGGTGACTTAGGTGAGCAGTTCTTC. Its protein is CASSLRTGDLGEQFF.

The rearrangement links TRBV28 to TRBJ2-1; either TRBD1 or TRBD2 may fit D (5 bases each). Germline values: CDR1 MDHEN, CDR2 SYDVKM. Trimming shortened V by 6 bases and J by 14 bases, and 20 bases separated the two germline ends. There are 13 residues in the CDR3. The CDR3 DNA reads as TGTGCCAGCAGCCCCCCGGGACCCACGGGAAAGTTCTTC. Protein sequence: CASSPPGPTGKFF.

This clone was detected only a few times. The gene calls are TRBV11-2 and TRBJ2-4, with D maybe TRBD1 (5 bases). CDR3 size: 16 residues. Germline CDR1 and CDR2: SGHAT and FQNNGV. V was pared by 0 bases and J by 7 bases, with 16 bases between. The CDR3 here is CASSLDGASRLNIQYF. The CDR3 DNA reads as TGTGCCAGCAGCTTAGATGGGGCCTCGAGGTTGAACATTCAGTACTTC.

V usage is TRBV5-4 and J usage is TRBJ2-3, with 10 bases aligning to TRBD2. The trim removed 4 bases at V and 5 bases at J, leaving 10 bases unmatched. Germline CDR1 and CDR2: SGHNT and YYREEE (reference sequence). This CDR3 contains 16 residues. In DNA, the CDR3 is TGTGCCAGCAGCCCTGGCCCAGCGGGGGGGCAAGATACGCAGTATTTT. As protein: CASSPGPAGGQDTQYF.

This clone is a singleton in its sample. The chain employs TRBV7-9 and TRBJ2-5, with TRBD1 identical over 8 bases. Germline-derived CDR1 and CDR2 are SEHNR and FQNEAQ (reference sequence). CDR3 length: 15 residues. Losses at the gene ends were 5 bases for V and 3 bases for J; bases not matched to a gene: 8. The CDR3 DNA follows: TGTGCCAGCAGCCCAAGTGGACAGGGCAAAGAGACCCAGTACTTC. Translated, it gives CASSPSGQGKETQYF.

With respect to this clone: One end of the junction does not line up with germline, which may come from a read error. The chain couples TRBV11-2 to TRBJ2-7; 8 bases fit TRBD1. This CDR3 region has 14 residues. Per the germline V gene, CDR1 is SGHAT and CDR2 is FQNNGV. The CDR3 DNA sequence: TGTGCCAGCAGCTTAGGGACAGGGTCCCACGAGCAGCACTTC. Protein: CASSLGTGSHEQHF.

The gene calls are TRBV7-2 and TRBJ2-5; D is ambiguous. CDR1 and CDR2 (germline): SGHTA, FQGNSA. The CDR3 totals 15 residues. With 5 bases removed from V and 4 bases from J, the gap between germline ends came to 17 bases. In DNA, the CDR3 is TGTGCCAGCAGCGCCCCCGCAGGCCTATCAGAGACCCAGTACTTC. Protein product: CASSAPAGLSETQYF.

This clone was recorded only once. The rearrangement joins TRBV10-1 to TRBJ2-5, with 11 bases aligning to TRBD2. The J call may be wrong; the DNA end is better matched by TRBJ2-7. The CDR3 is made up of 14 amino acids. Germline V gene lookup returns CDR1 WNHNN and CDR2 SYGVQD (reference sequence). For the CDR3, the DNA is TGCGCCAGCAGGCCCGGACTAGCGGGCTACGAGCAGTACTTC. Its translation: CASRPGLAGYEQYF.